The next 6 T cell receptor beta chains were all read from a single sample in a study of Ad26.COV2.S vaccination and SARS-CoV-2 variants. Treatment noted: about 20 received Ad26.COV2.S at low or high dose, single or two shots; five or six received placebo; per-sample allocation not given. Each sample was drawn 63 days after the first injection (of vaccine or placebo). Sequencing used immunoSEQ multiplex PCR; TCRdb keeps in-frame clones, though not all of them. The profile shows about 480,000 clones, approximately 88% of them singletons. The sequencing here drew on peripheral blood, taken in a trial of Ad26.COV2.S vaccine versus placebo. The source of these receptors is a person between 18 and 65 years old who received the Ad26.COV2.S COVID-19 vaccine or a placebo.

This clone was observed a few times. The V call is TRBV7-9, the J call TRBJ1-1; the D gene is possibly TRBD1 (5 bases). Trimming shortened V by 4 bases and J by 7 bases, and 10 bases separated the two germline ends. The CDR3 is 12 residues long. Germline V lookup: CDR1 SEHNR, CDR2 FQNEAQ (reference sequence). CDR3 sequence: CASSYRQSEAFF. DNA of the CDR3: TGTGCCAGCAGCTACAGACAGAGTGAAGCTTTCTTT. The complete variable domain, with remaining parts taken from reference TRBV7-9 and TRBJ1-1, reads DTGVSQNPRHKITKRGQNVTFRCDPISEHNRLYWYRQTLGQGPEFLTYFQNEAQLEKSRLLSDRFSAERPKGSFSTLEIQRTEQGDSAMYLCASSYRQSEAFFGQGTRLTVV.

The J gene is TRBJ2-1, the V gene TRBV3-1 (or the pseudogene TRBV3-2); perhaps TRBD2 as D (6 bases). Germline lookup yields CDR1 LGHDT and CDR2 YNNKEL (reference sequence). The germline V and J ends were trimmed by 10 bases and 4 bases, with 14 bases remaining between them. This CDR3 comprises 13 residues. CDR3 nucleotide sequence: TGTGCCATCCAGCGGGCGAATTACAATGAGCAGTTCTTC. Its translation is CAIQRANYNEQFF.

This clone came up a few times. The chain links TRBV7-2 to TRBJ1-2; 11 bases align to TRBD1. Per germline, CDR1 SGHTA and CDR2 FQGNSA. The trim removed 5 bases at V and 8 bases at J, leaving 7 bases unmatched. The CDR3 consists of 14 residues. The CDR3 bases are TGTGCCAGCAGCCCGGGACAGGGGGTCGGGGGCTACACCTTC. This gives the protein CASSPGQGVGGYTF.

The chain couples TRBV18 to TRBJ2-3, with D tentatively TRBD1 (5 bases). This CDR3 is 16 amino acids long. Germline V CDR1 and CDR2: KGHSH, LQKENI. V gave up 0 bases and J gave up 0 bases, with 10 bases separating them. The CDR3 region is CASSPPGLTSTDTQYF. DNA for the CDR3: TGTGCCAGCTCACCACCGGGGCTTACTAGCACAGATACGCAGTATTTT. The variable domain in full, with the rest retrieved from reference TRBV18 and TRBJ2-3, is NAGVMQNPRHLVRRRGQEARLRCSPMKGHSHVYWYRQLPEEGLKFMVYLQKENIIDESGMPKERFSAEFPKEGPSILRIQQVVRGDSAAYFCASSPPGLTSTDTQYFGPGTRLTVL.

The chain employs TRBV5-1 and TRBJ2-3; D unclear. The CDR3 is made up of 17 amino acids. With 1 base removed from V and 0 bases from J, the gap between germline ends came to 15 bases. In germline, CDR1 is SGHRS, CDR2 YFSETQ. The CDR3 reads CASSLLTAGPSTDTQYF. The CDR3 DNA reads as TGCGCCAGCAGCTTGTTAACGGCAGGACCTAGCACAGATACGCAGTATTTT.

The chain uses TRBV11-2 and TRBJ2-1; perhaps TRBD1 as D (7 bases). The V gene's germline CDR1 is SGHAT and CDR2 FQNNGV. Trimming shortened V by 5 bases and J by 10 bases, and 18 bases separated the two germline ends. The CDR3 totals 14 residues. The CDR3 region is CASSASGGIREQFF. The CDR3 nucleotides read TGTGCCAGCAGCGCCTCAGGGGGGATTCGGGAGCAGTTCTTC.